This TCR beta chain was identified in a study of response to subunit inactivated influenza vaccine. Study-level points and caveats: Only a handful of new T cells, the authors suggested, are recruited with each seasonal influenza vaccination.

One entry per CDR3 protein results from TCRdb running MiXCR on the RT-PCR reads. In the table there are 550,000 to 800,000 distinct CDR3 sequences, around 14% of which are singletons. Comments on this clonotype: Its matching antigen is unknown.

The length of the CDR3 is 18 residues. The germline V gene has CDR1 MGHRA and CDR2 YSYEKL. V was trimmed by 2 bases and J by 3 bases, leaving 19 bases between them. Sample: PBMCs from blood, taken around 14 days before vaccination. V is TRBV4-1 and J is TRBJ2-2, with D hard to call. The receptor's source is a middle-aged man who received an inactivated influenza vaccine. CDR3 loop: CASSQKSQRESYTGELFF. In DNA form, the CDR3 reads TGCGCCAGCAGCCAAAAAAGTCAAAGGGAAAGTTACACCGGGGAGCTGTTTTTT.